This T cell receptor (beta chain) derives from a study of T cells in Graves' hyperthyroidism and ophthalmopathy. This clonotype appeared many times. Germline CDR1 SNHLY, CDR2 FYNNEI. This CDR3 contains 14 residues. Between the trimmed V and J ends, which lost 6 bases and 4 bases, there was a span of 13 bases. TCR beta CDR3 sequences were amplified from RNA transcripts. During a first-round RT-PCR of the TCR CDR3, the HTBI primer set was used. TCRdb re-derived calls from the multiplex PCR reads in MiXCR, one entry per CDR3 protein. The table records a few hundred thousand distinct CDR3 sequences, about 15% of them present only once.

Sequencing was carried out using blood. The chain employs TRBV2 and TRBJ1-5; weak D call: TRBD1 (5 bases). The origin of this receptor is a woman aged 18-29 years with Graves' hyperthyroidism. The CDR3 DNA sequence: TGTGCCAGCAGAGCGAATCAGGGAAATCAGCCCCAGCATTTT. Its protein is CASRANQGNQPQHF.